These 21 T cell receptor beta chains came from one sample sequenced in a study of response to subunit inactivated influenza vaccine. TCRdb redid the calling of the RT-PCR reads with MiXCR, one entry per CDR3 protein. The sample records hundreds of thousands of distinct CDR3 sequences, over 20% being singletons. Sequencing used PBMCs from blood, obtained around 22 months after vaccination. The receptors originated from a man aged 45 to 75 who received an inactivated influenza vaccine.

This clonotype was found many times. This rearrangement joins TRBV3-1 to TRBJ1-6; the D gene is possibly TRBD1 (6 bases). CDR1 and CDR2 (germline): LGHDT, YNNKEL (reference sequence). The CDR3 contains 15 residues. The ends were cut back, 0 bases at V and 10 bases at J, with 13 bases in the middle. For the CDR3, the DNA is TGTGCCAGCAGCCAAGATTGGCAGGGGAAATCACCCCTCCACTTT. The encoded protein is CASSQDWQGKSPLHF.

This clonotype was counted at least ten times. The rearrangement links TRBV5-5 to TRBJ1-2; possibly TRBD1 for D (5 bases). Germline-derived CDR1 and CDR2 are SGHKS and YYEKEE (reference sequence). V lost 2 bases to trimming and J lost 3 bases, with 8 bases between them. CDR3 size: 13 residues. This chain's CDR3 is CASSFSGDYGYTF. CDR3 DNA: TGTGCCAGCAGCTTTTCGGGGGACTATGGCTACACCTTC.

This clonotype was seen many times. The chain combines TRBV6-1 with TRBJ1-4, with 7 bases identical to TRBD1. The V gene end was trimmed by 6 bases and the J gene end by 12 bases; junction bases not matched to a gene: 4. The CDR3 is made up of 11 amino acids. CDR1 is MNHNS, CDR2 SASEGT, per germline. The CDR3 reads CASRGQVELFF. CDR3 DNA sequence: TGTGCCAGCAGAGGACAGGTCGAACTGTTTTTT.

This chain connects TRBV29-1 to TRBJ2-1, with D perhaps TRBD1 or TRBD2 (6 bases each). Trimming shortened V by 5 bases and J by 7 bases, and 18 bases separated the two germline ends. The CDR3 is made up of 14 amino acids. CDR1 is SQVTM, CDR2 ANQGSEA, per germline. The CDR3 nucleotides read TGCAGCGTTACCCGGGGGCTATTTGGGAATGAGCAGTTCTTC. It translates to CSVTRGLFGNEQFF.

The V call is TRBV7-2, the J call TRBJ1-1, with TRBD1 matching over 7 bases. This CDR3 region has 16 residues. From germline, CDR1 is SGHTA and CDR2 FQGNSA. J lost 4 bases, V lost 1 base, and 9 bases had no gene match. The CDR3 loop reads CASSLGLNRGGTEAFF. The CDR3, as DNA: TGTGCCAGCAGCTTAGGGTTGAACAGGGGTGGCACTGAAGCTTTCTTT.

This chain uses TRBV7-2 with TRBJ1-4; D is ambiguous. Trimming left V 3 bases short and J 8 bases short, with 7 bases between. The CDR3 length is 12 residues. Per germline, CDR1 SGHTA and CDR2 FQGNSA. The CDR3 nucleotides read TGTGCCAGCAGCTTTGATAAAGAAAAACTGTTTTTT. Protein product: CASSFDKEKLFF.

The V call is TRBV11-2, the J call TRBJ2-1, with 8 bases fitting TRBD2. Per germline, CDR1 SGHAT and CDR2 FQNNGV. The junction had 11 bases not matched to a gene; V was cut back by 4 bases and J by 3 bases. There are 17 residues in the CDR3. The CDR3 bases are TGTGCCAGCAGCTCCCACCCGACTAGCGTCCTCTACAATGAGCAGTTCTTC. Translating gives CASSSHPTSVLYNEQFF.

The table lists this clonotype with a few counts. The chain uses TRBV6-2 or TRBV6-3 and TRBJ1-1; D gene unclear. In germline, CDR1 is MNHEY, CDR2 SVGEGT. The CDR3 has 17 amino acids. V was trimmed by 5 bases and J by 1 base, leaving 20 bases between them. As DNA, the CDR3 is TGTGCCAGCAGTAGACGGCGGACGGGAGGTTGGAACACTGAAGCTTTCTTT. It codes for CASSRRRTGGWNTEAFF.

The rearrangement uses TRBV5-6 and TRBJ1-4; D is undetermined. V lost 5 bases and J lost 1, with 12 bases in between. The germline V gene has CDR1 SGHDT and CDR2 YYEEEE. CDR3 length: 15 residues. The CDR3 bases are TGTGCCAGCAGTCCTAGAGGGCGAACTAATGAAAAACTGTTTTTT. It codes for CASSPRGRTNEKLFF.

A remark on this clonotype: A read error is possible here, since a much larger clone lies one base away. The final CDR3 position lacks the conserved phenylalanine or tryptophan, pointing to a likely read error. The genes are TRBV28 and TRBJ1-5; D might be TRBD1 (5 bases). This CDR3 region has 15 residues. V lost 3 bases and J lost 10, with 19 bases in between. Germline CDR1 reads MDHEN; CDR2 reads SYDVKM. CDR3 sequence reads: CASSFRLEGLEPQHS. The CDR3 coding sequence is TGTGCCAGCAGTTTCCGTCTTGAGGGGCTTGAACCCCAGCATTCT.

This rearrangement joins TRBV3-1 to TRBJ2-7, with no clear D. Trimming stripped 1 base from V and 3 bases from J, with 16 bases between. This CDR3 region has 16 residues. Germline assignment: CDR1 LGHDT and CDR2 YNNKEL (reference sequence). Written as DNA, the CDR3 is TGTGCCAGCAGCCAAGCCCGACGAGAACCTTACTACGAGCAGTACTTC. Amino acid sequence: CASSQARREPYYEQYF.

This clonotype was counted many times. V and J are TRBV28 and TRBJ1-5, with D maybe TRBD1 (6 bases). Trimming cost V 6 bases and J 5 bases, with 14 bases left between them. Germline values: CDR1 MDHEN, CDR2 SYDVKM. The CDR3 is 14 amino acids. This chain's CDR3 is CASRQQGTYQPQHF. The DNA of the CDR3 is TGTGCCAGCAGACAACAGGGCACCTATCAGCCCCAGCATTTT.

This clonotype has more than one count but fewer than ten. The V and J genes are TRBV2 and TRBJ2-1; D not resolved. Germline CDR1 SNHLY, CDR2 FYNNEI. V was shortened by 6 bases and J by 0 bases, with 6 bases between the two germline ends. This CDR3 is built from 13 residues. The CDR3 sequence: CASRWNSYNEQFF. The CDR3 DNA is TGTGCCAGCAGATGGAACTCCTACAATGAGCAGTTCTTC.

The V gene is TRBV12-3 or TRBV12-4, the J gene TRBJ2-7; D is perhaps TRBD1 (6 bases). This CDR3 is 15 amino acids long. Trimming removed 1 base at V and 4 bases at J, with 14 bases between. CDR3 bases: TGTGCCAGCAGTTTAGTGGGGGCGCGTGGTTACGAGCAGTACTTC. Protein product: CASSLVGARGYEQYF.

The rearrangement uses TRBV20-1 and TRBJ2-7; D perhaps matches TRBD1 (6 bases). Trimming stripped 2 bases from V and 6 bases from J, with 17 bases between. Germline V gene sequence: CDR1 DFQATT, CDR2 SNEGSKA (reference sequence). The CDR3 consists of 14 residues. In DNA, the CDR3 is TGCAGTGCTAGAACGGCGGCCCAGGGGCTCGAGCAGTACTTC. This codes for CSARTAAQGLEQYF.

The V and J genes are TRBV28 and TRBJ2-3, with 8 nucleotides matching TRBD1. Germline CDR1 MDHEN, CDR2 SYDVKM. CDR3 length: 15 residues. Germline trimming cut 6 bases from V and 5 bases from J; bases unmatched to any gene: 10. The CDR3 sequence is CASRRTGYSRDTQYF. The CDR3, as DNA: TGTGCCAGCAGAAGGACAGGGTATAGCCGAGATACGCAGTATTTT.

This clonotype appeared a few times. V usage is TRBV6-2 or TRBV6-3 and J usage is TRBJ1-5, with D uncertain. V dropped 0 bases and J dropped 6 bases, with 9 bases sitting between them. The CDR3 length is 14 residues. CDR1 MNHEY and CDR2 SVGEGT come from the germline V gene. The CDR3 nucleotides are TGTGCCAGCAGTTACTCCCTACCTGGTCAGCCCCAGCATTTT. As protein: CASSYSLPGQPQHF.

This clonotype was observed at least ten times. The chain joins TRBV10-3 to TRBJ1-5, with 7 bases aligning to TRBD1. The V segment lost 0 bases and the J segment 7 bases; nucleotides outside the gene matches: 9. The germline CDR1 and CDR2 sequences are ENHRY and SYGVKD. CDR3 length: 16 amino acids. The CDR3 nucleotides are TGTGCCATCAGTGAGTCGGAGGCAGGAGGGGGCCAGCCCCAGCATTTT. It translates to CAISESEAGGGQPQHF.

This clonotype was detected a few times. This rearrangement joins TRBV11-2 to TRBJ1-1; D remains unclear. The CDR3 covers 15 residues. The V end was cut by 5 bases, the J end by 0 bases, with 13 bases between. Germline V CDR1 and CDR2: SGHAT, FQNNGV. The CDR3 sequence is CASSPQSGMNTEAFF. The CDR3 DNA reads TGTGCCAGCAGCCCCCAAAGTGGTATGAACACTGAAGCTTTCTTT.

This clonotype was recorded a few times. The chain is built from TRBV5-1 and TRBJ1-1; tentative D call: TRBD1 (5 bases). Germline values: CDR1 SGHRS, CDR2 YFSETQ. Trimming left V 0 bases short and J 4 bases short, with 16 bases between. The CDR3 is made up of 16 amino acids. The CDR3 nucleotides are TGCGCCAGCAGCTTGGAACCCAGGGATGGTGGCACTGAAGCTTTCTTT. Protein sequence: CASSLEPRDGGTEAFF.

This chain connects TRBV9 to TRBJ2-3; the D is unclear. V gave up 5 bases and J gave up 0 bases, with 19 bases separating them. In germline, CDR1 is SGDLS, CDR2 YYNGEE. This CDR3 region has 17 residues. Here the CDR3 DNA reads TGTGCCAGCAGTCCCACATCTTCTTTTCCTAGCACAGATACGCAGTATTTT. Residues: CASSPTSSFPSTDTQYF. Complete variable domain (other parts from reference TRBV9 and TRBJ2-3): DSGVTQTPKHLITATGQRVTLRCSPRSGDLSVYWYQQSLDQGLQFLIQYYNGEERAKGNILERFSAQQFPDLHSELNLSSLELGDSALYFCASSPTSSFPSTDTQYFGPGTRLTVL.